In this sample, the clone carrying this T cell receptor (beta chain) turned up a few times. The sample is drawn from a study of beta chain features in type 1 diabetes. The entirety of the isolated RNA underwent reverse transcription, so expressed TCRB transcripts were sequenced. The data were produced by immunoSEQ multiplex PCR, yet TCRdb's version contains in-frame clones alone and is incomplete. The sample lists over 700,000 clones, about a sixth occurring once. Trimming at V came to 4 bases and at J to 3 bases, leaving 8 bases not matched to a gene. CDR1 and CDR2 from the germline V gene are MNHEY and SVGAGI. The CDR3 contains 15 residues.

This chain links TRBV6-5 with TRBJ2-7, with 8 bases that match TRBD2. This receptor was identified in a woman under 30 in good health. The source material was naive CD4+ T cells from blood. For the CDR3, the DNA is TGTGCCAGCAGTTCGAGCGGGAGTATTTACTACGAGCAGTACTTC. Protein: CASSSSGSIYYEQYF.